The 22 T cell receptor beta chains listed next were all sequenced from one sample in a study of shared clonotypes between healthy human individuals. The naive CD8 population came from CD45RO-negative cells selected for CCR7, without terminally differentiated effector memory CD45RA+ cells. Sequenced by immunoSEQ multiplex PCR; TCRdb stores in-frame clones only, minus some. The sample has some 2 million clones; 85% to 95% are singletons. The specimen was naive CD8+ T cells sorted from blood. The receptors here all came from a man between 18 and 35 years old in good health.

This clone was seen once. The CDR3 protein is CASSQQAVAGGPSREQYF. The CDR3 DNA sequence: TGCGCCAGCAGCCAGCAAGCCGTAGCGGGAGGGCCTTCTCGCGAGCAGTACTTC. The rearrangement uses TRBV4-1 and TRBJ2-7; 11 bases agree with TRBD2. The CDR3 length is 18 residues. The V and J ends lost 3 bases and 6 bases, in that order; junction bases with no gene match: 16. Germline lookup yields CDR1 MGHRA and CDR2 YSYEKL.

The chain recombines TRBV5-8 with TRBJ2-3; 7 bases agree with TRBD1. Unmatched junction bases numbered 11, after V lost 4 bases and J lost 0 bases. Looked up from germline, CDR1 is SGHTS and CDR2 is YDEGEE. CDR3 size: 17 residues. The CDR3 DNA reads TGTGCCAGCAGCGGGATTGACAGGGTCTATAGCACAGATACGCAGTATTTT. This encodes CASSGIDRVYSTDTQYF.

The chain joins TRBV2 to TRBJ2-4; 10 nucleotides match TRBD2. The ends lost 9 bases at V and 2 bases at J; junction bases unmatched: 10. Germline lookup yields CDR1 SNHLY and CDR2 FYNNEI. This CDR3 contains 16 residues. CDR3 sequence: CASYSGGFLTKNIQYF. CDR3 DNA sequence: TGTGCCAGTTATAGCGGGGGGTTTCTAACCAAAAACATTCAGTACTTC.

The V and J genes are TRBV7-2 and TRBJ2-1; D perhaps matches TRBD2 (6 bases). This CDR3 is 15 amino acids long. CDR1 and CDR2 from the germline V gene are SGHTA and FQGNSA. V lost 2 bases, J lost 5 bases, and 13 bases lay in between. Here the CDR3 reads CASSLNHGGNNEQFF. In DNA, the CDR3 is TGTGCCAGCAGCTTAAATCACGGGGGAAACAATGAGCAGTTCTTC.

CDR3 DNA sequence: TGCGCCAGCAGCGGGAAGCCAGACAGGGCGGACAAAAACATTCAGTACTTC. This translates into CASSGKPDRADKNIQYF. This chain uses TRBV5-1 with TRBJ2-4, with 7 bases identical to TRBD1. CDR1 is SGHRS and CDR2 is YFSETQ in the germline V gene. The J segment lost 3 bases and the V segment lost 4 bases, leaving 13 bases of the junction unmatched. This CDR3 spans 17 amino acids.

This rearrangement joins TRBV29-1 to TRBJ2-1, with TRBD2 matching 9 bases. Looked up from germline, CDR1 is SQVTM and CDR2 is ANQGSEA. The CDR3 spans 15 residues. V lost 3 bases, J lost 0 bases, and 3 bases stayed unmatched. CDR3 amino acids: CSVEDSGSSYNEQFF. The DNA for the CDR3 is TGCAGCGTTGAGGATAGCGGGAGCTCCTACAATGAGCAGTTCTTC.

The table lists this clone with a count of one. At the DNA level, this CDR3 is encoded by other sequences in the same sample as well. This chain joins TRBV4-3 and TRBJ1-1; TRBD1 might be the D (5 bases). Germline V gives CDR1 LGHNA, CDR2 YSLEER. The CDR3 extends over 16 amino acids. Between the trimmed V and J ends, which lost 0 bases and 1 base, there was a span of 12 bases. The CDR3 loop reads CASSQDSGTPNTEAFF. The DNA of the CDR3 is TGCGCCAGCAGCCAAGATTCCGGGACTCCGAACACTGAAGCTTTCTTT.

The genes are TRBV6-5 and TRBJ2-7; the D is unclear. The V gene lost 0 bases and the J gene lost 2 bases, with 14 bases spanning the gap. The CDR3 has 16 residues. Germline V gives CDR1 MNHEY, CDR2 SVGAGI. CDR3 protein: CASSYSPLDGPYEQYF. The CDR3 DNA sequence: TGTGCCAGCAGTTACTCTCCTCTCGACGGTCCCTACGAGCAGTACTTC.

This chain uses TRBV7-2 with TRBJ2-1, with D possibly being TRBD1 (6 bases). The CDR3 consists of 13 residues. Germline CDR1 SGHTA, CDR2 FQGNSA. V lost 5 bases, J lost 9 bases, and 14 bases lay in between. CDR3 region: CASSDDRSTEQFF. DNA of the CDR3: TGTGCCAGCAGCGATGACAGGAGTACTGAGCAGTTCTTC. Full variable domain (missing parts from reference TRBV7-2 and TRBJ2-1): GAGVSQSPSNKVTEKGKDVELRCDPISGHTALYWYRQSLGQGLEFLIYFQGNSAPDKSGLPSDRFSAERTGGSVSTLTIQRTQQEDSAVYLCASSDDRSTEQFFGPGTRLTVL.

This sequence joins TRBV9 and TRBJ2-3; TRBD1 matches at 8 bases. Losses at the gene ends were 0 bases for V and 3 bases for J; bases not matched to a gene: 6. This CDR3 region has 16 residues. Germline V lookup: CDR1 SGDLS, CDR2 YYNGEE. The CDR3 bases are TGTGCCAGCAGCGTAGAAGCAGGGGGCACAACAGATACGCAGTATTTT. This encodes CASSVEAGGTTDTQYF.

This chain joins TRBV11-2 and TRBJ1-4; possibly TRBD1 for D (6 bases). CDR3 length: 18 residues. Germline CDR1 is SGHAT and CDR2 is FQNNGV. Trimming removed 5 bases at V and 0 bases at J, with 19 bases between. The CDR3 bases are TGTGCCAGCAGCCTCGAGAACGGACAGTCCGCAACTAATGAAAAACTGTTTTTT. It encodes CASSLENGQSATNEKLFF.

The chain joins TRBV5-4 to TRBJ2-7; the match to TRBD1 covers 7 bases. Germline lookup yields CDR1 SGHNT and CDR2 YYREEE (reference sequence). The CDR3 runs to 14 residues. Unmatched junction bases numbered 7, after V lost 5 bases and J lost 2 bases. The CDR3 is CASSLGTVAYEQYF. In nucleotides, the CDR3 is TGTGCCAGCAGTTTAGGGACAGTGGCCTACGAGCAGTACTTC.

The rearrangement uses TRBV6-5 and TRBJ2-2, with a tentative D call TRBD2 (6 bases). Trimming shortened V by 5 bases and J by 7 bases, and 14 bases separated the two germline ends. Germline V gives CDR1 MNHEY, CDR2 SVGAGI. There are 14 residues in the CDR3. In DNA, the CDR3 is TGTGCCAGCAGTCCAGTCGGGGGAGACGGGGAGCTGTTTTTT. Translation gives CASSPVGGDGELFF.

As for this clone: In the same sample, other DNA sequences code for this CDR3. V and J are TRBV4-3 and TRBJ2-7; D may be TRBD1 (6 bases). Trimming removed 1 base at V and 4 bases at J, with 8 bases between. Germline V CDR1 and CDR2: LGHNA, YSLEER. The CDR3 is 13 residues long. The CDR3 DNA reads TGCGCCAGCAGCCAAGGTACAGGGTACGAGCAGTACTTC. Its translation is CASSQGTGYEQYF.

The gene calls are TRBV12-5 and TRBJ2-3; a possible D gene is TRBD2 (6 bases). Trimming took off 3 bases at V and 6 bases at J, with 19 bases between the two ends. This CDR3 has 16 amino acids. Germline V gene lookup returns CDR1 LGHNT and CDR2 FRNRAP. In DNA form, the CDR3 reads TGTGCTAGTGGTTTTACTCTAGCGAACCCTTCGGATACGCAGTATTTT. Protein sequence: CASGFTLANPSDTQYF.

The V call is TRBV29-1, the J call TRBJ2-3; a possible D gene is TRBD2 (6 bases). Looked up from germline, CDR1 is SQVTM and CDR2 is ANQGSEA. Between the trimmed V and J ends, which lost 0 bases and 0 bases, there was a span of 10 bases. The CDR3 has 15 amino acids. The CDR3, as DNA: TGCAGCGTTGAAGACAGACTAGTAAGCACAGATACGCAGTATTTT. The encoded protein is CSVEDRLVSTDTQYF.

The V and J genes are TRBV5-4 and TRBJ2-3; D is uncertain. The CDR3 runs to 16 residues. With 0 bases removed from V and 2 bases from J, the gap between germline ends came to 13 bases. The germline CDR1 and CDR2 sequences are SGHNT and YYREEE (reference sequence). CDR3 coding DNA: TGTGCCAGCAGCTTGGGCAAACCCCTCGACACAGATACGCAGTATTTT. It is translated as CASSLGKPLDTDTQYF.

The V gene is TRBV5-6, the J gene TRBJ1-2; D possibly corresponds to TRBD1 (6 bases). Trimming cost V 4 bases and J 0 bases, with 13 bases left between them. This CDR3 has 15 residues. Germline CDR1 SGHDT, CDR2 YYEEEE. The CDR3 reads CASSLDSEANYGYTF. As DNA, the CDR3 is TGTGCCAGCAGCCTGGACAGTGAAGCTAACTATGGCTACACCTTC.

The rearrangement uses TRBV6-5 and TRBJ2-7; D not resolved. CDR1 and CDR2 from the germline V gene are MNHEY and SVGAGI. The CDR3 is made up of 15 amino acids. V dropped 0 bases and J dropped 6 bases, with 15 bases sitting between them. CDR3 coding DNA: TGTGCCAGCAGTTACTCGGTGGCCGCTAACAGCGAGCAGTACTTC. Translated, it gives CASSYSVAANSEQYF.

Here the CDR3 DNA reads TGTGCCAGCAGCCCGGGACTAGCGGGAGGGTGGTCCTACAATGAGCAGTTCTTC. Amino acids: CASSPGLAGGWSYNEQFF. The V and J genes are TRBV7-8 and TRBJ2-1; 16 nucleotides match TRBD2. Germline CDR1 SGHVS, CDR2 FQNEAQ. The junction had 5 bases not matched to a gene; V was cut back by 5 bases and J by 1 base. The CDR3 covers 18 residues.

This chain uses TRBV7-9 with TRBJ2-3, with D possibly being TRBD1 (6 bases). The CDR3 is 14 amino acids. CDR1 and CDR2 from the germline V gene are SEHNR and FQNEAQ (reference sequence). Trimming shortened V by 5 bases and J by 2 bases, and 11 bases separated the two germline ends. CDR3 nucleotides: TGTGCCAGCAGCCACTGGACAGTCACAGATACGCAGTATTTT. Translation gives CASSHWTVTDTQYF.

The V gene is TRBV12-5, the J gene TRBJ2-3; tentatively, D is TRBD2 (5 bases). The CDR3 sequence is 14 residues long. V was shortened by 7 bases and J by 5 bases, with 16 bases between the two germline ends. The V gene's germline CDR1 is LGHNT and CDR2 FRNRAP. CDR3 amino acids: CASVREGGGDTQYF. The CDR3 bases are TGTGCTAGTGTTAGGGAAGGAGGAGGAGATACGCAGTATTTT.